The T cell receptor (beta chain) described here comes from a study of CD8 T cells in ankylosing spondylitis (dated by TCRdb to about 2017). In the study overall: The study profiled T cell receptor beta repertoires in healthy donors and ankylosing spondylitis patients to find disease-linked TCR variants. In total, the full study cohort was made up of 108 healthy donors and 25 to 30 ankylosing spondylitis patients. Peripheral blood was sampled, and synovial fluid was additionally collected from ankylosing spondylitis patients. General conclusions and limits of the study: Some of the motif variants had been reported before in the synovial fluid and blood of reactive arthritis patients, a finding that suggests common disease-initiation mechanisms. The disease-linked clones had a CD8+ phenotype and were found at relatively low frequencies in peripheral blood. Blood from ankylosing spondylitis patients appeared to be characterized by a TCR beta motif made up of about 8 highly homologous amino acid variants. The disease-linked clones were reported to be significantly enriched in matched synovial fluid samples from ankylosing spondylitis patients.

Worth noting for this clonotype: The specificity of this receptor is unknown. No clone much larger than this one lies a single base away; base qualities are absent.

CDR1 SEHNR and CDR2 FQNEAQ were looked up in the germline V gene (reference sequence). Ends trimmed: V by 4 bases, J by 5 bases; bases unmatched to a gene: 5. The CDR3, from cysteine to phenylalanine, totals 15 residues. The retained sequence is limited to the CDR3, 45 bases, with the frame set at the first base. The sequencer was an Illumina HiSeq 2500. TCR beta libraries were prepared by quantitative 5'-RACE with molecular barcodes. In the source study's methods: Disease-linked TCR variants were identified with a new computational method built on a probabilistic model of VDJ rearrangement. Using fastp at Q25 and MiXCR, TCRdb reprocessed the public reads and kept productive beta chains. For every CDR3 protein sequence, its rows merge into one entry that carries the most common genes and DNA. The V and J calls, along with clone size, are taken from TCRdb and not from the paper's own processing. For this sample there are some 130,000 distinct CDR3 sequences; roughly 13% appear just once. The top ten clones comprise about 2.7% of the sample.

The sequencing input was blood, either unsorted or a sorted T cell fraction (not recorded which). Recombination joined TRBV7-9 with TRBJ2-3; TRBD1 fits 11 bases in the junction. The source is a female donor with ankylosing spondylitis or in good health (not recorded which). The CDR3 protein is CASSSMDRGRDTQYF. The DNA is TGTGCCAGCAGCTCGATGGACAGGGGGCGAGATACGCAGTATTTT.